This TCR beta chain was sequenced in a study of early stage breast cancer tumors. Study details: Of around 15 invasive breast tumors, about 12 were hormone receptor-positive, HER2-negative. Regarding the study as a whole: Commonly generated sequences made up most enriched TCRB sequences shared between patients.

Sampling of the adjacent normal breast tissue occurred 2-4 cm from the tumor. Method: immunoSEQ multiplex PCR; TCRdb's copy keeps in-frame clones and lacks some. The profile shows 8,500 to 10,000 clones, about 79% of them singletons. Germline V CDR1 and CDR2: LNHNV, YYDKDF (reference sequence). This CDR3 spans 14 amino acids. V lost 6 bases and J lost 4, with 15 bases in between. Regarding this clone: Its antigen is as yet unknown.

This receptor was taken from a person aged 40-50 years with breast cancer. The chain recombines TRBV15 with TRBJ2-5; D possibly uses TRBD1 or TRBD2 (6 bases each). Sequencing input: normal breast tissue next to the tumor. CDR3 bases: TGTGCCACCAGGGGTTGGGGGGCATCAGAGACCCAGTACTTC. Translation: CATRGWGASETQYF.